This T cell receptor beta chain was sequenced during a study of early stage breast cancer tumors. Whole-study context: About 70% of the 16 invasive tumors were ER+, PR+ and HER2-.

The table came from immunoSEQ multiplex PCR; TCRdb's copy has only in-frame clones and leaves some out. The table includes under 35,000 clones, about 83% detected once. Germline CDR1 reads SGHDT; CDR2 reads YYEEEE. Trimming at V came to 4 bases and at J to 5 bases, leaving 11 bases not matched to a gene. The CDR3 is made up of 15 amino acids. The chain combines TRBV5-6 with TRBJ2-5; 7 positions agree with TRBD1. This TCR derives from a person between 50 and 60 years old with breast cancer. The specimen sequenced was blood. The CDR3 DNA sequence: TGTGCCAGCAGCAATGGGCGACAGGGAGCGGAGACCCAGTACTTC. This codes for CASSNGRQGAETQYF.